This is a list of T cell receptor beta chains from one sample in a study of graft-versus-host responses after intestinal transplantation. The antigens of these receptors remain unknown. Here immunoSEQ multiplex PCR was the method, and the copy in TCRdb shows in-frame clones only, minus some. Here the sample spans about 120,000 clones, 85% to 95% being singletons. This specimen was unstimulated CD4+ T cells sorted from spleen or lymph node cells, taken before intestinal transplant. The receptors were gathered from a human donor who received an intestinal transplant. Each CDR3 is given with its conserved first and last residue. Fields, in order: J gene, CDR3 length, V gene, D gene, CDR3 protein, CDR3 DNA. A D gene is named only where the DNA matches it firmly.

TRBJ2-7,12,TRBV11-1,NA,CASSLQGEEQYF,TGTGCCAGCAGCTTACAGGGAGAAGAGCAGTACTTC
TRBJ2-1,17,TRBV7-2,TRBD2,CASSLNPPSGGYNEQFF,TGTGCCAGCAGCTTAAACCCCCCCAGCGGGGGCTACAATGAGCAGTTCTTC
TRBJ2-3,19,TRBV12-5,TRBD2,CASGFTGLAGGALGDTQYF,TGTGCTAGTGGTTTCACCGGACTAGCGGGAGGCGCTCTTGGAGATACGCAGTATTTT
TRBJ2-7,12,TRBV18,NA,CASSPQGLEQYF,TGTGCCAGCTCACCGCAGGGTCTCGAGCAGTACTTC
TRBJ2-2,12,TRBV2,TRBD2,CAGGGDTGELFF,TGTGCCGGCGGGGGAGACACCGGGGAGCTGTTTTTT
TRBJ2-7,17,TRBV6-1,TRBD2,CASSERFGSSGSNEQYF,TGTGCCAGCAGTGAAAGGTTCGGGTCTAGCGGGAGCAACGAGCAGTACTTC
TRBJ2-7,14,TRBV6-5,NA,CASSPRGGPYEQYF,TGTGCCAGCAGTCCCCGAGGGGGACCCTACGAGCAGTACTTC
TRBJ2-5,15,TRBV30,TRBD2,CAWSPGLAGSETQYF,TGTGCCTGGAGTCCTGGACTAGCGGGATCGGAGACCCAGTACTTC
TRBJ1-3,14,TRBV7-9,NA,CASSLLREGNTIYF,TGTGCCAGCAGCTTACTCCGGGAGGGAAACACCATATATTTT
TRBJ2-1,14,TRBV7-7,TRBD2,CASSRNLAANEQFF,TGTGCTAGCAGTCGAAACCTAGCGGCCAATGAGCAGTTCTTC
TRBJ1-2,14,TRBV5-6,NA,CASSMQGGYYGYTF,TGTGCCAGCAGCATGCAAGGGGGGTACTATGGCTACACCTTC
TRBJ2-7,16,TRBV6-1,NA,CASSEVWGRGSYEQYF,TGTGCCAGCAGTGAAGTATGGGGGAGAGGCTCCTACGAGCAGTACTTC
TRBJ1-4,13,TRBV5-4,NA,CASSLAGDEKLFF,TGTGCCAGCAGCTTGGCTGGGGATGAAAAACTGTTTTTT
TRBJ2-2,13,TRBV5-1,NA,CASSLSLSGELFF,TGCGCCAGCAGCTTGAGTCTTAGCGGGGAGCTGTTTTTT
TRBJ1-4,14,TRBV7-8,NA,CASSAGTPNEKLFF,TGTGCCAGCAGCGCCGGGACACCTAATGAAAAACTGTTTTTT
TRBJ2-2,16,TRBV7-9,TRBD1,CASSWGQGPFTGELFF,TGTGCCAGCAGCTGGGGACAGGGGCCCTTCACCGGGGAGCTGTTTTTT